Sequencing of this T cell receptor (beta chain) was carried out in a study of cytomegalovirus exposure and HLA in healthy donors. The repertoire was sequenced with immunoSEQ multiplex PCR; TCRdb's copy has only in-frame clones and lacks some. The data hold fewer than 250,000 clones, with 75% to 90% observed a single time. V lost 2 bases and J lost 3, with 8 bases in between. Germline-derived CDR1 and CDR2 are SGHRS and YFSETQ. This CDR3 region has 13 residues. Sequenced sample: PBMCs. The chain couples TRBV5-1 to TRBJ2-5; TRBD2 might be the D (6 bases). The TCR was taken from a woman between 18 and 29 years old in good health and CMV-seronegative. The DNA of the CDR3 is TGCGCCAGCAGCTTCTCGGGGGAAGAGACCCAGTACTTC. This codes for CASSFSGEETQYF. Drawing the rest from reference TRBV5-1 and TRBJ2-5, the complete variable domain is KAGVTQTPRYLIKTRGQQVTLSCSPISGHRSVSWYQQTPGQGLQFLFEYFSETQRNKGNFPGRFSGRQFSNSRSEMNVSTLELGDSALYLCASSFSGEETQYFGPGTRLLVL.